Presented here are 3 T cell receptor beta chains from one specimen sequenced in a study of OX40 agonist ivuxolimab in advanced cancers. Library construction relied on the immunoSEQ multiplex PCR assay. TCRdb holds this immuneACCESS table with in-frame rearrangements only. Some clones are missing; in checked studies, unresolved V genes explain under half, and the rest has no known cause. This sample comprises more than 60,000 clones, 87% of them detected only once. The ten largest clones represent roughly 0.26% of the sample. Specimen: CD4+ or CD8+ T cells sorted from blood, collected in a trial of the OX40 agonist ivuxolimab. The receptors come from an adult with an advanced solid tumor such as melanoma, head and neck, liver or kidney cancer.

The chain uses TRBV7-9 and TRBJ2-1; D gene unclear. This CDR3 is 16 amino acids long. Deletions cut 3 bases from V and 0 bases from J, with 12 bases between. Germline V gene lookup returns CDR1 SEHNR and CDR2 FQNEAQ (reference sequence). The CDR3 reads CASSFDTVSSYNEQFF. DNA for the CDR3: TGTGCCAGCAGCTTTGATACTGTGAGCTCCTACAATGAGCAGTTCTTC.

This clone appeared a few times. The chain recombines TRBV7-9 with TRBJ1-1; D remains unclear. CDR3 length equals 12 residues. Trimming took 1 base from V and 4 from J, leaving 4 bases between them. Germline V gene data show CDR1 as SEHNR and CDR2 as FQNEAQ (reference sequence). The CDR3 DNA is TGTGCCAGCAGCTTAGTGGTCACTGAAGCTTTCTTT. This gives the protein CASSLVVTEAFF.

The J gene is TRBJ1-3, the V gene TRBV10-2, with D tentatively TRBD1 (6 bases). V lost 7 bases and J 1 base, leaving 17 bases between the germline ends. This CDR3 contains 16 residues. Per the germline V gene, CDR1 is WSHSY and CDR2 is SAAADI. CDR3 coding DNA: TGCGCCAGCATTAGGACAGTAAACTTTTCTGGAAACACCATATATTTT. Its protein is CASIRTVNFSGNTIYF.